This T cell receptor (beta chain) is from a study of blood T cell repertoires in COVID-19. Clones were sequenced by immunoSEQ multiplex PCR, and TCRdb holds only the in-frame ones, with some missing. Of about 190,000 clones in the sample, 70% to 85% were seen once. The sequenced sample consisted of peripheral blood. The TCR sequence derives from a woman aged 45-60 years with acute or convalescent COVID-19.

The CDR3 nucleotides are TGTGCCAGTAGTCGACAGGGATTTAACTATGGCTACACCTTC. Encoded protein: CASSRQGFNYGYTF. J is TRBJ1-2 and V is TRBV19; 7 nucleotides align to TRBD1. Germline V CDR1 and CDR2: LNHDA, SQIVND (reference sequence). The V gene end was trimmed by 5 bases and the J gene end by 1 base; junction bases not matched to a gene: 4. This CDR3 contains 14 residues.